This T cell receptor beta chain was identified in a study of control samples from healthy donors and cancer patients (TCRdb year 2020). The library was prepared using the immunoSEQ multiplex PCR assay. What TCRdb holds here is the immuneACCESS table cut down to in-frame rearrangements. Part of the clones is not present; checked against another copy, under half of the missing clones reflect an unresolved V gene, and the others are unexplained. The sample includes some 44,000 clones, with approximately 70% observed a single time. Of the sample, under 20% is held by the ten largest clones. This clone was seen a handful of times. Its target antigen remains unknown. No base quality values were provided; no much bigger clone lies one nucleotide off. The junction carries 14 bases between V and J, which are trimmed by 4 bases and 8 bases respectively. The germline V gene (reference sequence) supplies CDR1 LNHDA and CDR2 SQIVND. CDR3 length: 14 amino acids, cysteine to phenylalanine. The CDR3 DNA has 42 bases and is translated from base 1.

Sequenced material: formalin-fixed, paraffin-embedded tissue. The receptor chain draws on TRBV19 and TRBJ1-4; there is no confident call for the D gene. The receptor comes from a male donor with melanoma. The CDR3 region reads CASSSGLVGEKLFF. The nucleotides read TGTGCCAGTAGTAGCGGTCTGGTGGGGGAAAAACTGTTTTTT.